This T cell receptor (beta chain) was obtained from a study of blood T cell repertoires in COVID-19. Seattle patient enrollment occurred during active infection, with longitudinal follow-up thereafter. Profiling relied on immunoSEQ multiplex PCR, and the TCRdb table lists in-frame clones only, not all of them. The table lists a few hundred thousand clones, around 86% of them singletons. This CDR3 comprises 14 residues. CDR1 and CDR2 from the germline V gene are SGHRS and YFSETQ. Trimming took off 0 bases at V and 9 bases at J, with 10 bases between the two ends. This clone has a single count. The rearrangement links TRBV5-1 to TRBJ1-6; D unresolved. Sequences were obtained from peripheral blood. This receptor was taken from a woman aged 80 or over with COVID-19, enrolled during active disease. Here the CDR3 reads CASSLVVSSSPLHF. The DNA for the CDR3 is TGCGCCAGCAGCTTGGTAGTTTCTAGTTCACCCCTCCACTTT.